This T cell receptor (beta chain) appears in the sequencing data of a study of blood T cell repertoires in COVID-19. Individuals in the exposed group had encountered a COVID-19 case within 2 weeks preceding study entry. V was cut by 0 bases and J by 1 base, with 7 bases left in between. Germline CDR1 LGHDT, CDR2 YNNKEL (reference sequence). CDR3 size: 15 residues. Per the original data handling: Amplifying reference gene primers gave estimates of nucleated cell counts. Generated by immunoSEQ multiplex PCR, the TCRdb table keeps only in-frame clones and is missing some. V, J and clone size were drawn from that table, and D and trimming were deduced from the DNA. The repertoire holds 200,000 or so clones, with approximately 89% as singletons.

V usage is TRBV3-1 (or the pseudogene TRBV3-2) and J usage is TRBJ1-5; possible D gene TRBD1, 5 bases. The receptor's source is a woman aged 30 to 39 who had been exposed to COVID-19. Input material: PBMCs or T cells enriched from blood (not recorded which). The DNA for the CDR3 is TGTGCCAGCAGCCAAGAGGGGCGGAGCAATCAGCCCCAGCATTTT. This sequence encodes CASSQEGRSNQPQHF.